These 10 T cell receptor beta chains originate from one sample sequenced in a study of cytomegalovirus exposure and HLA in healthy donors. PCR was performed using 60 Vbeta and 13 Jbeta primers. TCRdb's table, derived via immunoSEQ multiplex PCR, lists solely in-frame clones and lacks some. The sample yields 60,000 to 100,000 clones, 78% seen once. The source material was PBMCs. The receptors derive from a male donor in good health and CMV-seropositive.

This clone is labeled as medium-sized. The V gene is TRBV4-3, the J gene TRBJ2-7; D might be TRBD2 (6 bases). CDR1 LGHNA and CDR2 YSLEER come from the germline V gene. V was shortened by 0 bases and J by 3 bases, with 9 bases between the two germline ends. The CDR3 is 14 amino acids. The CDR3, as DNA: TGCGCCAGCAGCCAAGAGGCGGGGAGCTACGAGCAGTACTTC. Its translation is CASSQEAGSYEQYF.

About this clone: One junction end does not reproduce the germline sequence, and a read error may be involved. The V call is TRBV6-5, the J call TRBJ2-2; a weak D match, TRBD1 (6 bases). Germline values: CDR1 MNHEY, CDR2 SVGAGI. The CDR3 is 16 amino acids. CDR3 sequence (DNA): TGTGCCAGCAGTTACTCTACAGGGACCAACACCGGGAAGCTGTTTTTT. Protein: CASSYSTGTNTGKLFF.

A single count supports this clone. The sample holds other DNA sequences that translate to the same CDR3. The chain couples TRBV7-9 to TRBJ2-3, with 9 bases aligning to TRBD2. This CDR3 has 16 residues. Trimming removed 2 bases from V and 6 bases from J; junction bases left unmatched: 9. Germline V CDR1 and CDR2: SEHNR, FQNEAQ (reference sequence). The CDR3 region is CASSLWGGLALDTQYF. In DNA form, the CDR3 reads TGTGCCAGCAGCTTATGGGGGGGACTAGCACTCGATACGCAGTATTTT.

The rearrangement joins TRBV5-1 to TRBJ2-5, with TRBD1 matching 9 bases. V lost 5 bases and J lost 2; bases outside the gene matches: 1. This CDR3 comprises 13 residues. Germline V gene sequence: CDR1 SGHRS, CDR2 YFSETQ. The CDR3, as DNA: TGCGCCAGCAGACAGGGGGCACAAGAGACCCAGTACTTC. Its translation is CASRQGAQETQYF.

The chain carries TRBV6-6 and TRBJ2-7, with D possibly matching TRBD2 (5 bases). The CDR3 has 15 amino acids. V lost 8 bases and J lost 0, with 17 bases in between. The germline CDR1 and CDR2 sequences are MNHNY and SVGAGI (reference sequence). The CDR3 is CASGRGMESSYEQYF. The CDR3 DNA reads TGTGCCAGCGGCAGAGGGATGGAGAGCTCCTACGAGCAGTACTTC.

The chain couples TRBV28 to TRBJ1-2; D gene unclear. Germline V lookup: CDR1 MDHEN, CDR2 SYDVKM. The CDR3 sequence is 12 residues long. Between the trimmed V and J ends, which lost 1 base and 4 bases, there was a span of 4 bases. The chain's CDR3 is CASSLFIYGYTF. Here the CDR3 DNA reads TGTGCCAGCAGTTTATTTATCTATGGCTACACCTTC.

This chain links TRBV29-1 with TRBJ1-5, with a tentative D call TRBD1 (6 bases). CDR1 is SQVTM and CDR2 is ANQGSEA in the germline V gene. Trimming shortened V by 4 bases and J by 6 bases, and 13 bases separated the two germline ends. The length of the CDR3 is 13 residues. CDR3 in amino acids: CSVGGIGGQPQHF. DNA for the CDR3: TGCAGCGTTGGGGGGATAGGGGGTCAGCCCCAGCATTTT.

The rearrangement links TRBV4-1 to TRBJ2-1; no clear D gene. The germline V gene encodes CDR1 MGHRA and CDR2 YSYEKL. This CDR3 region has 15 residues. V was clipped by 1 base and J by 2 bases, with 9 bases between them. The CDR3 nucleotides read TGCGCCAGCAGCCAAGCCTACCCCACCTACAATGAGCAGTTCTTC. As protein: CASSQAYPTYNEQFF.

This chain links TRBV9 with TRBJ2-7, with 7 bases lining up with TRBD2. The CDR3 covers 16 residues. The germline CDR1 and CDR2 sequences are SGDLS and YYNGEE. With V trimmed by 0 bases and J by 5 bases, 11 bases remained unmatched. The chain's CDR3 is CASSVGAGDALDEQYF. CDR3 sequence (DNA): TGTGCCAGCAGCGTAGGTGCGGGGGACGCCCTCGACGAGCAGTACTTC.

This chain links TRBV6-5 with TRBJ1-6; D gene uncertain. V gave up 7 bases and J gave up 0 bases, with 10 bases separating them. Germline V gene sequence: CDR1 MNHEY, CDR2 SVGAGI. The CDR3 covers 15 residues. The CDR3 DNA sequence: TGTGCCAGCAACCCGTTGAGCTCCTATAATTCACCCCTCCACTTT. Protein sequence: CASNPLSSYNSPLHF.